The rows below give T cell receptor beta chains drawn from one sample of a study of patients and donors after allogeneic stem cell transplantation. TCRdb independently ran MiXCR on the RT-PCR reads; one entry per CDR3 protein. The repertoire holds about a million distinct CDR3 sequences, with roughly 18% as singletons. The sequenced sample was blood, either unsorted or a sorted T cell fraction (not recorded which). The receptors were gathered from a human donor who was either an allogeneic HSCT recipient or a stem cell or donor lymphocyte infusion donor (not recorded which). It is not recorded whose cells these are; they may come from a transplant donor. Both conserved end residues are part of each CDR3. A D gene is named only where the DNA matches it firmly. Expanded clones are given a class, and other clones once, few, many or no size at all.

-	-	TRBJ1-2	TRBV12-3/TRBV12-4	CASSLREGGYTF
-	few	TRBJ2-3	TRBV20-1	CSASLSRVAGDGGTDTQYF
-	-	TRBJ1-2	TRBV27	CASSAGWGYTF
TRBD2	few	TRBJ2-7	TRBV11-2	CASSSGLVLYF
TRBD2	few	TRBJ2-7	TRBV11-2	CASSLVGLAGQPSYEQYF
TRBD2	few	TRBJ2-7	TRBV7-2	CASSSLAGGPVEQYF
TRBD2	few	TRBJ2-3	TRBV7-2	CASSLVLAGAGADTQYF
TRBD1	few	TRBJ1-1	TRBV20-1	CSTSGTTGDTEAFF
TRBD2	few	TRBJ2-3	TRBV29-1	CSRSGTSTDTQYF
-	few	TRBJ1-6	TRBV5-6	CASSVDRNSPLHF
-	-	TRBJ1-3	TRBV30	CAAGLSGNTIYF
-	-	TRBJ1-1	TRBV4-2	CASSQERGGQAEAFF
-	-	TRBJ2-7	TRBV20-1	CSARDPLRTPVEQYF
-	-	TRBJ2-3	TRBV4-3	CASSPYAAGVTRPDTQYF
-	-	TRBJ1-2	TRBV11-2	CASSPISGRGYGYTF
TRBD1	-	TRBJ2-7	TRBV5-5	CASSVTGSTYEQYF
TRBD2	-	TRBJ2-1	TRBV5-1	CASSLNGGSAYNEQFF
-	many	TRBJ1-2	TRBV5-1	CASSLEGPYGYTF
-	-	TRBJ1-5	TRBV11-2	CASRYRVRVGNQPQHF
TRBD2	-	TRBJ2-5	TRBV29-1	CSVAGASGRAGETQYF
-	many	TRBJ1-1	TRBV7-7	CASSLGWLTEAFF
TRBD2	few	TRBJ2-7	TRBV6-2/TRBV6-3	CASSRGPLAGGFYEQYF
-	-	TRBJ1-1	TRBV5-5	CASSSDRLWNTEAFF
TRBD1	few	TRBJ1-1	TRBV12-3/TRBV12-4	CASSLFGTDTEAFF
TRBD2	-	TRBJ2-3	TRBV20-1	CSASGGTSVPDTQYF
-	few	TRBJ1-1	TRBV12-5	CASGLRSDTEAFF
-	-	TRBJ2-2	TRBV5-1	CASSWREVAGELFF
TRBD2	-	TRBJ2-1	TRBV28	CASSYSGRGSYNEQFF
-	-	TRBJ1-5	TRBV7-9	CASSLVGGTGNQPQHF